Listed below are T cell receptor beta chains from one sample, sequenced in a study of blood T cells in healthy people across ages. TCRdb reprocessed the 5' RACE reads with MiXCR, giving one entry per CDR3 protein. The sample consists of 650,000 to 800,000 distinct CDR3 sequences, roughly half of them appearing once. The sample taken for sequencing was blood. These receptors all come from a woman older than 75 in good health. Each CDR3 is given with its conserved first and last residue. D genes are given only for firm matches. Clone size, where shown, is once, few, many, or a class for clones that have expanded.

d_call,v_call,clone_size,j_call,cdr3_aa,cdr3_nt
-,TRBV9,-,TRBJ2-3,CASSPRLRDTQYF,TGTGCCAGCAGCCCCCGACTGCGAGATACGCAGTATTTT
-,TRBV3-1,-,TRBJ1-5,CASSQGSGGQPQHF,TGTGCCAGCAGCCAAGGCTCGGGCGGTCAGCCCCAGCATTTT
-,TRBV12-3/TRBV12-4,-,TRBJ2-1,CASSVGVGKTQFF,TGTGCCAGCAGTGTTGGAGTAGGGAAGACCCAGTTCTTC
-,TRBV11-3,-,TRBJ1-1,CASSLEGGEAFF,TGTGCCAGCAGCTTAGAGGGGGGTGAAGCTTTCTTT
-,TRBV5-1,-,TRBJ2-5,CASSLFADPEETQYF,TGCGCCAGCAGCTTGTTTGCGGATCCGGAAGAGACCCAGTACTTC
-,TRBV11-2,once,TRBJ2-3,CASSLGSGGGTDTQYF,TGTGCCAGCAGCTTAGGCTCCGGGGGTGGCACAGATACGCAGTATTTT
-,TRBV20-1,-,TRBJ1-6,CSARDLGNSPLHF,TGCAGTGCTAGAGATCTGGGGAATTCACCCCTCCACTTT
-,TRBV4-3,-,TRBJ2-7,CASSQAAQGNNEQYF,TGCGCCAGCAGCCAAGCGGCACAGGGTAACAATGAGCAGTACTTC
-,TRBV5-1,few,TRBJ2-7,CASSQYRTYNEQYF,TGCGCCAGCAGCCAATACAGGACTTACAATGAGCAGTACTTC
-,TRBV6-5,-,TRBJ2-7,CASSYRTARDEQYF,TGTGCCAGCAGTTACCGGACAGCCAGAGACGAGCAGTACTTC
-,TRBV4-3,-,TRBJ2-7,CASSPQEGSYEQYF,TGCGCCAGCAGCCCTCAGGAGGGCTCCTACGAGCAGTACTTC
-,TRBV5-1,once,TRBJ2-3,CASSLGQGVTDTQYF,TGCGCCAGCAGCTTGGGCCAGGGAGTCACAGATACGCAGTATTTT
-,TRBV7-2,few,TRBJ2-5,CASSLVGLENNEQYF,TGTGCCAGCAGCTTAGTTGGGTTGGAGAACAATGAGCAGTACTTC
-,TRBV4-1,-,TRBJ1-1,CASSQTGARNTEAFF,TGCGCCAGCAGCCAGACGGGGGCGAGGAACACTGAAGCTTTCTTT
-,TRBV3-1,-,TRBJ2-5,CASTLQGTYNEQYF,TGTGCCAGCACCCTACAGGGAACCTACAATGAGCAGTACTTC
-,TRBV21-1,-,TRBJ2-3,CASTFSGGHRHRDTQYF,TGTGCCAGCACCTTCAGCGGGGGCCACCGACATAGAGATACGCAGTATTTT
TRBD1,TRBV6-6,-,TRBJ1-2,CASSDTGDHYGYTF,TGTGCCAGCAGTGACACAGGGGACCACTATGGCTACACCTTC
-,TRBV5-1,many,TRBJ2-7,CASSFGYYEQYF,TGCGCCAGCAGCTTCGGATACTACGAACAGTACTTC
TRBD1,TRBV14,-,TRBJ2-1,CASSLLTVRTGHNEQFF,TGTGCCAGCAGCCTACTGACCGTCCGGACAGGGCACAATGAGCAGTTCTTC
TRBD2,TRBV3-1,many,TRBJ2-1,CASSQEAGDYNEQFF,TGTGCCAGCAGCCAGGAGGCGGGAGACTACAATGAGCAGTTCTTC
TRBD2,TRBV7-8,-,TRBJ2-1,CASREAGGSNEQFF,TGTGCCAGCAGAGAAGCGGGGGGTTCCAATGAGCAGTTCTTC
-,TRBV7-2,many,TRBJ1-6,CASSLRRPYNSPLHF,TGTGCCAGCAGCTTGCGGCGGCCCTATAATTCACCCCTCCACTTT
TRBD1,TRBV5-1,many,TRBJ2-5,CASSLGVRTGGQETQYF,TGCGCCAGCAGCTTGGGCGTTCGGACAGGGGGCCAAGAGACCCAGTACTTC
TRBD2,TRBV10-2,-,TRBJ2-7,CASSVRREAYEQYF,TGCGCCAGCAGTGTTCGGCGGGAGGCCTACGAGCAGTACTTC
TRBD1,TRBV11-2,-,TRBJ2-2,CASSLLSRTGGNTGELFF,TGTGCCAGCAGCCTGCTGTCTCGGACAGGGGGGAACACCGGGGAGCTGTTTTTT
-,TRBV28,-,TRBJ1-1,CASSWVRVDTEAFF,TGTGCCAGCAGTTGGGTCAGGGTGGACACTGAAGCTTTCTTT
-,TRBV7-9,-,TRBJ2-7,CASSYSGTPTTRGQYF,TGTGCCAGCAGCTACTCCGGGACACCTACTACACGGGGGCAGTACTTC
TRBD1,TRBV15,few,TRBJ2-2,CATGQGWNTGELFF,TGTGCCACAGGACAGGGGTGGAACACCGGGGAGCTGTTTTTT
-,TRBV6-6,-,TRBJ2-7,CASSYEKGFGHNEQYF,TGTGCCAGCAGTTACGAGAAAGGGTTCGGGCACAATGAGCAGTACTTC